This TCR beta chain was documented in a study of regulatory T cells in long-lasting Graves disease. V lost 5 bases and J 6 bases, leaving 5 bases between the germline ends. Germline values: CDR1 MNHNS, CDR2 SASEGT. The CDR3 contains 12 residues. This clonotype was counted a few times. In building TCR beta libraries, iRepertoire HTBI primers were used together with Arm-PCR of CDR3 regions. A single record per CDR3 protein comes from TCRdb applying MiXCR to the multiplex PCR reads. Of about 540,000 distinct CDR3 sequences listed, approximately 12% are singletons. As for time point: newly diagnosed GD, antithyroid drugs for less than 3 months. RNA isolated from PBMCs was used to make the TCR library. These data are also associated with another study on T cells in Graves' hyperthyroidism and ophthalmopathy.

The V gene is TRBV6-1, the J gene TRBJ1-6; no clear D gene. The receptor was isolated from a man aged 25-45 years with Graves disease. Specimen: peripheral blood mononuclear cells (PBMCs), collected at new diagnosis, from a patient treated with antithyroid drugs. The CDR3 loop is CASSLINSPLHF. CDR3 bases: TGTGCCAGCAGTCTTATTAATTCACCCCTCCACTTT.